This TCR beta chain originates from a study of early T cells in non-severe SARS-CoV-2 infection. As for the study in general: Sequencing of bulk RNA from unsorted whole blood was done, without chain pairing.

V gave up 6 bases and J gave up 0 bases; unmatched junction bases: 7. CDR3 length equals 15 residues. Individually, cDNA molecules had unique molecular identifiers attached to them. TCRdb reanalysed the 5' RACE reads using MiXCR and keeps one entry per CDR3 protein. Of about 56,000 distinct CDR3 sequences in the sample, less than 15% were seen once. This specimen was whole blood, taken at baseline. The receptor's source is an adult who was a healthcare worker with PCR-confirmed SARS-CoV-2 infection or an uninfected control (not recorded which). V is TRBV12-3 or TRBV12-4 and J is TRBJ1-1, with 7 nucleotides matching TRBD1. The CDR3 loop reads CASSRGGALNTEAFF. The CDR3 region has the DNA TGTGCCAGCAGCAGGGGGGGAGCCTTGAACACTGAAGCTTTCTTT.